This is a list of T cell receptor beta chains from one sample in a study of T cells in Graves' hyperthyroidism and ophthalmopathy. TCRdb reanalysed the multiplex PCR reads using MiXCR and keeps one entry per CDR3 protein. The sample contains 350,000 or so distinct CDR3 sequences, around 18% of which appear only once. Sequencing was done on a sample of blood. All receptors come from a woman aged 40 to 50 with Graves' ophthalmopathy. The conserved cysteine and the conserved F or W are not part of the CDR3 here.

TRBV19	TRBJ1-2	ASSIWDRDGYT
TRBV12-3/TRBV12-4	TRBJ1-1	ASSQIPGFTEAF
TRBV28	TRBJ2-4	ASSLGGLGNIQY
TRBV12-3/TRBV12-4	TRBJ1-6	ASSLEQGGNSPLH
TRBV30	TRBJ2-5	AWSVLGAAETQY
TRBV10-3	TRBJ2-7	AITASGTYEQY
TRBV6-1	TRBJ1-1	ASSPGYGDTEAF
TRBV28	TRBJ1-1	ASTRALTNTEAF
TRBV29-1	TRBJ2-7	SLTVTSSYEQY
TRBV20-1	TRBJ1-5	STRTVNQPQH
TRBV28	TRBJ2-7	ASSYSLGGYEQY
TRBV6-1	TRBJ1-2	ASSEGDRNYGYT
TRBV28	TRBJ2-2	ASSSRHRVPGELF
TRBV7-2	TRBJ2-2	ASSSPAGGAGELF
TRBV4-2	TRBJ2-2	ASSQAGWAELF
TRBV29-1	TRBJ1-1	SVNQQGWNTEAF
TRBV6-5	TRBJ2-4	ASSRDVKNIQY
TRBV11-2	TRBJ2-7	ASSLSAGETYEQY
TRBV30	TRBJ2-2	AWGRGPGELF
TRBV6-5	TRBJ1-3	ASSYGGTSGNTIY
TRBV2	TRBJ2-7	ASSARDTSSYEQY
TRBV20-1	TRBJ1-1	SARVQGATEAF
TRBV5-1	TRBJ2-5	ASSLASTVQETQY
TRBV12-3/TRBV12-4	TRBJ1-3	ASSSPDRGSSGNTIY
TRBV6-1	TRBJ1-1	ASSDRGNTEAF
TRBV11-2	TRBJ2-7	ASSLVGQGFRAYEQY
TRBV13	TRBJ1-1	VSSLGDLNTEAF
TRBV6-2/TRBV6-3	TRBJ1-2	ASTGKNSYYGYT
TRBV28	TRBJ1-5	ASSFGQPQH
TRBV29-1	TRBJ2-7	SVEGKGSQY
TRBV27	TRBJ2-7	ASSSGGVGEQY
TRBV20-1	.	SARVTKDYEQF
TRBV6-5	TRBJ2-4	ASSYSRQAKNIQY
TRBV28	TRBJ2-5	ASSPRKWDSSQETQY
TRBV20-1	TRBJ2-2	SAPSGLAGDVWGAGELF
TRBV28	TRBJ2-5	ASGPGGPGETQY
TRBV24-1	TRBJ2-6	ATSDPRAGLGSGANVLT
TRBV12-3/TRBV12-4	TRBJ2-5	ASSIGTSGGGFLETQY
TRBV19	TRBJ2-2	ATRQAGTGELF
TRBV19	TRBJ1-5	ASSIDRRGRGNQPQH
TRBV20-1	TRBJ2-7	SASVRGEQY
TRBV6-5	TRBJ1-2	ASSLSGADYGYT
TRBV29-1	TRBJ2-5	SVPTGGGETQY
TRBV30	TRBJ1-2	AWSSTEDRGYT
TRBV12-3/TRBV12-4	TRBJ1-2	ASSLPGTGAYGYT
TRBV20-1	TRBJ2-7	SAEAGETSRDEQY
TRBV6-5	TRBJ1-2	ASRYRNYGYT
TRBV9	TRBJ1-1	ASSASGMTNTEAF
TRBV20-1	TRBJ2-2	SASPTIYTGELF
TRBV27	TRBJ2-7	ASSLNRPRPSGDSYEQY
TRBV9	TRBJ2-1	ASSETTYYNEQF
TRBV27	TRBJ2-7	ASSLLGGDEQY
TRBV6-5	TRBJ1-1	ASSYSGQGIEAF
TRBV6-1	TRBJ1-5	ASRGQGRGSNQPQH
TRBV11-3	TRBJ2-7	ASSVSSSYEQY
TRBV18	TRBJ2-5	ASSPPRVRETQY
TRBV7-2	TRBJ2-7	ASSLVRRSYEQY
TRBV15	TRBJ2-2	ATKGLAENTGELF